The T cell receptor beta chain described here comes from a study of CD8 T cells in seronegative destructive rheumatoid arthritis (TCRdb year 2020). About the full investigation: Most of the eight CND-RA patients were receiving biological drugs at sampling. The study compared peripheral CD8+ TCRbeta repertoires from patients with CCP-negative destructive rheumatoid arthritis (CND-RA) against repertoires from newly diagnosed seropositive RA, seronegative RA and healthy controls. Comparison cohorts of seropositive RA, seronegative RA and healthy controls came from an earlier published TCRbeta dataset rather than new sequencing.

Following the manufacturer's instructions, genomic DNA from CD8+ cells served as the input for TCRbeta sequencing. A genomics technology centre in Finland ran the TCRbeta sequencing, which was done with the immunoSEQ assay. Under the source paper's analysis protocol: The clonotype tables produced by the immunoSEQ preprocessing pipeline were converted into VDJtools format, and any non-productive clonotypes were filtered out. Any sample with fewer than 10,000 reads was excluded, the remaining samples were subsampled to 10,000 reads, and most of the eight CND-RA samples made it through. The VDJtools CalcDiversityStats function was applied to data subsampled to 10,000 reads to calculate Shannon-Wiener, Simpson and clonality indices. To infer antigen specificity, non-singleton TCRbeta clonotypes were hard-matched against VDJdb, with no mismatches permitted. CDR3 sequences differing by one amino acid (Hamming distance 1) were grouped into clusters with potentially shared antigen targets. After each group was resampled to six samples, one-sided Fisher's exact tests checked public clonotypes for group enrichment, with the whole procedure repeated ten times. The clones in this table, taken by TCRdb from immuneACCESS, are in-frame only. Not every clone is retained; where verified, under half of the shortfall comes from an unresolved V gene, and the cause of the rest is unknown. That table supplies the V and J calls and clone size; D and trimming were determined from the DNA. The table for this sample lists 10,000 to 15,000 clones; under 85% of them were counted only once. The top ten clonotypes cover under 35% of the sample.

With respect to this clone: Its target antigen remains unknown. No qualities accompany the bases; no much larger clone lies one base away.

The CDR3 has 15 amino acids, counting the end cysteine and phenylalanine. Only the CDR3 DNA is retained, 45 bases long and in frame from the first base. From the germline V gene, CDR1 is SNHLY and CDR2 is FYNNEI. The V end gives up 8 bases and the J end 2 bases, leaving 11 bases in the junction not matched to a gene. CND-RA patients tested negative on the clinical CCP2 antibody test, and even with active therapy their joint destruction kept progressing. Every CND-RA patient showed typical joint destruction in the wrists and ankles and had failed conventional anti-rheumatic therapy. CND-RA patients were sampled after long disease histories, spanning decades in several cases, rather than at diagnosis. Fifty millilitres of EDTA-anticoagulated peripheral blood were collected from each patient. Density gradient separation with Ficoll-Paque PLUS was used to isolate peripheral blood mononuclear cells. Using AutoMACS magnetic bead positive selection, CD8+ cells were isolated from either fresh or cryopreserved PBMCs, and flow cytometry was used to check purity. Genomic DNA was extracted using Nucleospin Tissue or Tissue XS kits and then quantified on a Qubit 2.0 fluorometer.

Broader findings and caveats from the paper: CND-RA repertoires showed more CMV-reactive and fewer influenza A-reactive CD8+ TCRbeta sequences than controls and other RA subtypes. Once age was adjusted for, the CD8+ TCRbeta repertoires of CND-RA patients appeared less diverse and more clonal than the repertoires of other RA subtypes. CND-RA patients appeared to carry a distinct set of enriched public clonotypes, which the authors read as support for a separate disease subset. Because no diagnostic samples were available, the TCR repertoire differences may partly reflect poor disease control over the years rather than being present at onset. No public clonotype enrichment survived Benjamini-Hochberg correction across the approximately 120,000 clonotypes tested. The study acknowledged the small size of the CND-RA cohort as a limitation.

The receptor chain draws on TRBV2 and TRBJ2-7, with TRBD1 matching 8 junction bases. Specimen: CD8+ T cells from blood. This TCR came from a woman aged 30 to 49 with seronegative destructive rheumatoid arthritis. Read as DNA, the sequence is TGTGCCAGCGTCGTACAGCAGGGGGCACCCTACGAGCAGTACTTC. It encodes CASVVQQGAPYEQYF.